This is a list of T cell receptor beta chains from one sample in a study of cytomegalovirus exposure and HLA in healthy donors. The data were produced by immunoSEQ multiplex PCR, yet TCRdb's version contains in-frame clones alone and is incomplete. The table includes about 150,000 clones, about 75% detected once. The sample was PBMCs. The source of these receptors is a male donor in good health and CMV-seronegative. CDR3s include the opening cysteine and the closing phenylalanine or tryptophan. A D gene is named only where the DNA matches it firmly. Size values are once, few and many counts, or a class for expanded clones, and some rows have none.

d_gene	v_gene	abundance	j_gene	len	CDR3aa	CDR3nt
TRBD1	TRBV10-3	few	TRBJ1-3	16	CAISGHRGNGGNTIYF	TGTGCCATCAGTGGTCACAGGGGTAATGGTGGAAACACCATATATTTT
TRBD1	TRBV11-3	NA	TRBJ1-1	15	CASSADRGRNTEAFF	TGTGCCAGCAGCGCAGACAGGGGTCGGAACACTGAAGCTTTCTTT
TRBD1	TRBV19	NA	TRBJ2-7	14	CASSGVGTGKKQYF	TGTGCCAGTAGTGGGGTCGGGACAGGGAAAAAGCAGTACTTC
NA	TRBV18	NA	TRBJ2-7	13	CASSPQEGYEQYF	TGTGCCAGCTCACCTCAGGAGGGTTACGAGCAGTACTTC
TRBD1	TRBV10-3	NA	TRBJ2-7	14	CATGPGQGPTEQYF	TGTGCCACCGGCCCGGGACAGGGTCCCACCGAGCAGTACTTC
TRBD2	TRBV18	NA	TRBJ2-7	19	CASSSGTSGRVRDSYEQYF	TGTGCCAGCTCATCGGGGACTAGCGGGAGAGTGAGGGACTCCTACGAGCAGTACTTC
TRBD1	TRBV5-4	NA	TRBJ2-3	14	CASSTQGSTDTQYF	TGTGCCAGCAGCACACAGGGGAGCACAGATACGCAGTATTTT
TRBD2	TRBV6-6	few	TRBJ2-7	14	CASSYIAGAYEQYF	TGTGCCAGCAGTTACATAGCGGGGGCCTACGAGCAGTACTTC
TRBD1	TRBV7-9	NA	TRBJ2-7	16	CASSLVATGGGYEQYF	TGTGCCAGCAGCTTAGTAGCGACAGGGGGTGGGTACGAGCAGTACTTC
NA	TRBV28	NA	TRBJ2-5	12	CASSSTQETQYF	TGTGCCAGCAGTAGCACCCAAGAGACCCAGTACTTC
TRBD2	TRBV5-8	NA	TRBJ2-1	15	CASRLGLAGYNEQFF	TGTGCCAGCAGATTGGGGCTAGCGGGATACAATGAGCAGTTCTTC
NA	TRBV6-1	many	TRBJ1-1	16	CASSEYLDGSNTEAFF	TGTGCCAGCAGTGAATATCTAGACGGCTCGAACACTGAAGCTTTCTTT
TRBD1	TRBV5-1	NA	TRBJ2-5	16	CASSSGQTHRQETQYF	TGCGCCAGCAGCTCGGGACAGACTCACCGCCAAGAGACCCAGTACTTC
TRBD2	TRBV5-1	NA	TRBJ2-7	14	CASSLGLADYEQYF	TGCGCCAGCAGCTTGGGACTAGCGGATTACGAGCAGTACTTC
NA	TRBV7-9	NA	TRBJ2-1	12	CASSREIGVQFF	TGTGCCAGCAGCCGCGAAATCGGAGTACAATTCTTC
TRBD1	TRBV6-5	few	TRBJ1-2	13	CASSDREVGGYTF	TGTGCCAGCAGCGACAGGGAAGTAGGTGGCTACACCTTC
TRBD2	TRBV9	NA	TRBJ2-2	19	CASSVGLAGGIGNTGELFF	TGTGCCAGCAGCGTAGGGCTAGCGGGAGGGATTGGGAACACCGGGGAGCTGTTTTTT
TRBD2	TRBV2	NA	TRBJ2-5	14	CASTVGLGQETQYF	TGTGCCAGCACGGTGGGACTAGGCCAAGAGACCCAGTACTTC
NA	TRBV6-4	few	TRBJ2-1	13	CASSEEEGYEQFF	TGTGCCAGCAGTGAAGAGGAAGGATATGAGCAGTTCTTC
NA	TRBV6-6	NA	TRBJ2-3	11	CASSRRDTQYF	TGTGCCAGCAGTCGGAGGGATACGCAGTATTTT
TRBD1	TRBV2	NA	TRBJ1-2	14	CASGLDRGDYGYTF	TGTGCCAGCGGTTTGGACAGGGGGGACTATGGCTACACCTTC
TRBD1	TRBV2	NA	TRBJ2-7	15	CASSGGQGGNYEQYF	TGTGCCAGCAGTGGGGGACAGGGGGGGAACTACGAGCAGTACTTC
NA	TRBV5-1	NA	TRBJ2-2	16	CASSLRPGVDTGELFF	TGCGCCAGCAGCTTGCGACCGGGGGTGGACACCGGGGAGCTGTTTTTT
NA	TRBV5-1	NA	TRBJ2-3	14	CASSLGLDTDTQYF	TGCGCCAGCAGCTTAGGACTCGACACAGATACGCAGTATTTT
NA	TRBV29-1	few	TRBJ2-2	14	CSVDSGYGPGELFF	TGCAGCGTTGATTCAGGGTATGGACCCGGGGAGCTGTTTTTT
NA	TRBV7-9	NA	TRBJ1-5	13	CASSLTSGQPQHF	TGTGCCAGCAGCTTAACTTCCGGTCAGCCCCAGCATTTT
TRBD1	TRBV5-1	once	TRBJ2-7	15	CASSYPGQVHYEQYF	TGCGCCAGCAGTTATCCGGGACAGGTACACTACGAGCAGTACTTC
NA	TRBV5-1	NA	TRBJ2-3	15	CASSLIGGSADTQYF	TGCGCCAGCAGCTTGATTGGCGGCTCCGCAGATACGCAGTATTTT
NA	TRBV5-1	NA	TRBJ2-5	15	CASSLVGGASETQYF	TGCGCCAGCAGCTTGGTGGGGGGGGCATCAGAGACCCAGTACTTC
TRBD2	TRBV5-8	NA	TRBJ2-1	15	CASSERGALPNEQFF	TGTGCCAGCAGCGAGCGGGGGGCGCTACCTAATGAGCAGTTCTTC
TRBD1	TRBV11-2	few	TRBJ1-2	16	CASSITGGVFGNGYTF	TGTGCCAGCAGCATAACAGGGGGCGTATTCGGGAATGGCTACACCTTC
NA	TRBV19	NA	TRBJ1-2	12	CASSRADYGYTF	TGTGCCAGTAGTAGGGCAGATTATGGCTACACCTTC
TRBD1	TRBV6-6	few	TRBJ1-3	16	CASSYARGQSGNTIYF	TGTGCCAGCAGTTACGCGAGGGGGCAATCTGGAAACACCATATATTTT
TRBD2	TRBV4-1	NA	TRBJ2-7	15	CASSPILAGSYEQYF	TGCGCCAGCAGCCCTATTTTAGCGGGCTCCTACGAGCAGTACTTC
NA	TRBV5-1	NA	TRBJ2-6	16	CASSLKTASGANVLTF	TGCGCCAGCAGCTTAAAGACAGCCTCTGGGGCCAACGTCCTGACTTTC
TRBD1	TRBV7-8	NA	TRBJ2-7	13	CASTVQGAYEQYF	TGTGCCAGCACCGTACAGGGGGCATACGAGCAGTACTTC
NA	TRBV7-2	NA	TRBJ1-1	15	CASSSLTGKGTEAFF	TGTGCCAGCAGCTCGTTAACAGGGAAGGGGACTGAAGCTTTCTTT
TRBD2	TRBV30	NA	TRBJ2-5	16	CAWSPGAGGGEETQYF	TGTGCCTGGAGTCCGGGGGCTGGCGGGGGGGAAGAGACCCAGTACTTC
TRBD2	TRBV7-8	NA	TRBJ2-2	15	CASSLVGGGAGELFF	TGTGCCAGCAGCTTAGTGGGCGGGGGGGCCGGGGAGCTGTTTTTT
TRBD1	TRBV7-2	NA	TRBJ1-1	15	CANSYTGGVGTEAFF	TGTGCCAACAGTTATACAGGGGGGGTTGGCACTGAAGCTTTCTTT
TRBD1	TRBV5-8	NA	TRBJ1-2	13	CASSRDSSYGYTF	TGTGCCAGCAGCCGGGACAGTTCCTATGGCTACACCTTC
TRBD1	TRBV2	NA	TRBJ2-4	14	CASSQGVAKNIQYF	TGTGCCAGCAGTCAGGGGGTAGCCAAAAACATTCAGTACTTC
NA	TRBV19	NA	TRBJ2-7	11	CASSLNYEQYF	TGTGCCAGTAGTTTAAACTACGAGCAGTACTTC
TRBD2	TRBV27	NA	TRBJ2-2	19	CASSRPGGAGALNTGELFF	TGTGCCAGCAGTCGCCCAGGAGGAGCGGGGGCCTTGAACACCGGGGAGCTGTTTTTT